This TCR beta chain emerged from a study of cytomegalovirus exposure and HLA in healthy donors. The CDR3 sequence is 16 residues long. CDR1 and CDR2 from the germline V gene are SNHLY and FYNNEI. The ends lost 4 bases at V and 4 bases at J; junction bases unmatched: 8. The study ran its PCR with 60 Vbeta and 13 Jbeta primers. Using immunoSEQ multiplex PCR, the repertoire was profiled, and TCRdb retains in-frame clones only, with some absent. Of roughly 160,000 clones listed, almost 80% are singletons. This clone was seen a few times. The rearrangement joins TRBV2 to TRBJ2-2; 8 nucleotides align to TRBD1. The material sequenced was PBMCs. The sequence was obtained from a man younger than 45 in good health and CMV-seronegative. The CDR3 DNA reads TGTGCCAGCAGTGCGGGGAGACAGGGGAGCACCGGGGAGCTGTTTTTT. This encodes CASSAGRQGSTGELFF.